The rows below give T cell receptor beta chains drawn from one sample of a study. Here immunoSEQ multiplex PCR was the method, and the copy in TCRdb shows in-frame clones only, minus some. The repertoire consists of 55,000 to 70,000 clones, with about 93% occurring once and the leading ten covering under 4.5%. Source material: PBMCs. The receptors come from a man aged 35 to 55 with rheumatoid arthritis. Both conserved end residues are part of each CDR3. Clone size is not always given. Where it is, it says once, few, many or a class for expanded clones.

>TRBV6-5|TRBJ2-1|.
CASSYSGGLNEQFF
>TRBV9|TRBJ1-3|.
CASSVDSQGLGNTIYF
>TRBV11-2|TRBJ2-3|.
CASSVDSTDTQYF
>TRBV7-8|TRBJ2-7|.
CASSSKGTGSYEQYF
>TRBV27|TRBJ2-1|.
CASSSGLAGLSVNEQFF
>TRBV4-2|TRBJ2-7|few
CASSQAGTYEQYF
>TRBV19|TRBJ2-7|.
CASSLTSGRPSYEQYF
>TRBV7-9|TRBJ1-4|once
CASRGSGTNEKLFF
>TRBV19|TRBJ1-1|.
CASSSGGPEAFF
>TRBV7-8|TRBJ1-6|.
CASSLFPGQGFSPLHF
>TRBV28|TRBJ2-7|.
CASTLREGPYEQYF
>TRBV2|TRBJ2-6|.
CASSPDPSGANVLTF
>TRBV11-2|TRBJ2-2|once
CASSAARDRARTGELFF
>TRBV27|TRBJ2-5|.
CASSLSPPFSGGGLAQYF
>TRBV7-3|TRBJ2-3|.
CASSLGGAPTDTQYF
>TRBV19|TRBJ1-4|.
CASSININNEKLFF
>TRBV5-1|TRBJ2-3|.
CASSEEDTQYF
>TRBV5-8|TRBJ1-3|.
CASSLEGQGESGNTIYF
>TRBV7-3|TRBJ2-3|once
CASSPYGLSPRTDTQYF
>TRBV4-1|TRBJ1-2|once
CASSQSALDRGPHGYTF
>TRBV6-2/TRBV6-3|TRBJ1-1|.
CASSTFRGATEAFF
>TRBV7-9|TRBJ1-5|few
CASSPSTPGGAASQPQHF
>TRBV29-1|TRBJ2-1|.
CSVVSLASYNEQFF
>TRBV5-1|TRBJ2-1|.
CASSSPSGSYNEQFF
>TRBV9|TRBJ1-1|.
CASSVDQSGTGGRTEAFF
>TRBV27|TRBJ2-5|.
CASSLRDRGRETQYF
>TRBV5-8|TRBJ1-3|.
CASSPSGYFGNTIYF
>TRBV5-1|TRBJ1-4|.
CASSLAQGAIEKLFF
>TRBV7-3|TRBJ1-1|.
CASSPGQGGTEAFF
>TRBV6-1|TRBJ1-2|.
CASSEVLTVQNYGYTF
>TRBV5-1|TRBJ1-6|.
CASSLFLSSYNSPLHF
>TRBV9|TRBJ1-5|.
CASSPSGGTQPQHF
>TRBV9|TRBJ2-7|.
CASSVARTTEQYF
>TRBV5-1|TRBJ1-6|once
CATKTGTGDSPLHF
>TRBV4-3|TRBJ2-7|.
CASSAAEGSYEQYF
>TRBV10-3|TRBJ2-1|.
CAISGGLGARNEQFF
>TRBV4-2|TRBJ2-7|.
CASGWTSGAYEQYF
>TRBV18|TRBJ1-1|.
CASSPPYRGSKNTEAFF
>TRBV2|TRBJ2-3|.
CASTLRASYTDTQYF
>TRBV18|TRBJ2-4|.
CASSQARANIQYF
>TRBV6-5|TRBJ2-7|.
CASRPTGGLSYEQYF
>TRBV6-6|TRBJ1-6|.
CASSHGISSYNSPLHF
>TRBV5-5|TRBJ1-6|.
CASSFRGLGYNSPLHF
>TRBV6-5|TRBJ2-1|.
CASSPRTGPNEQFF
>TRBV14|TRBJ2-5|.
CASSQDWLAGAGQETQYF
>TRBV6-5|TRBJ1-6|.
CASSYSQGTNSPLHF
>TRBV6-1|TRBJ1-1|.
CASSPRVTAGTEAFF
>TRBV20-1|TRBJ2-1|.
CSAREFEQFF